The entry that follows covers one T cell receptor (beta chain) sequence. The antigen it recognizes is unknown. Qualities for individual bases were not recorded, and no much larger clone is one base off. The sample is drawn from a study of CD8 T cells in Susac syndrome (dated by TCRdb to the late 2010s). Describing the broader study: Repertoire sequencing was used to test whether CD8+ T cell activation and differentiation in Susac syndrome was antigen driven. The investigation overall reported the following: The TCR sequencing and HLA analysis was acknowledged to have included a relatively small number of individuals.

Peripheral blood CD8+ and CD4+ T cells from healthy donors, Susac syndrome patients and multiple sclerosis patients were profiled using high-throughput TCR beta sequencing. The multiple sclerosis controls were treatment-naive patients who had stable or active relapsing-remitting disease and met the revised McDonald criteria. Bulk CD8+ and CD4+ T cells were purified by magnetic negative isolation, whereas CD8+ TEMRA cells were enriched by FACS. Blood was drawn into EDTA tubes, processed within 24 hours, and PBMCs were isolated by density gradient centrifugation. PBMCs intended for TCR sequencing were cryopreserved in liquid nitrogen and thawed later in a water bath at 37 degrees C. Purity of sorted or isolated CD4+, CD8+ and CD8+ TEMRA cells was at least 90%. RNA was extracted using the RNeasy kit, and roughly 0.45 to 1 ug of the RNA was reverse transcribed with random hexamers. The immunoSEQ multiplex PCR assay, covering 54 Vbeta and 13 Jbeta segments, was used to amplify TCR beta CDR3 regions. To correct PCR amplification bias, a synthetic template baseline was used for both primer optimization and computational correction. The study's own analysis went as follows. Reads were annotated to V, D and J genes according to IMGT and were analyzed with immunoSEQ Analyzer, with only productive sequences retained. Clonality was computed as one minus Shannon entropy normalized by log2 of the number of productive unique sequences. For each patient and control, public and private clones were evaluated among the 100 most prevalent clones. A clone was defined as Susac-specific if it was absent from the healthy and MS cohorts, from some 1,100 published viral clones and from other ImmuneACCESS disease sequences. Clones were called with MiXCR by TCRdb after fastp trimmed the public reads at Q25, and only in-frame beta chains were retained. Every CDR3 protein is listed once, alongside the most common genes and DNA of its rows. TCRdb, rather than the study authors, made the V and J calls. The sample table records roughly 200,000 distinct CDR3 sequences; approximately 95% of these occur just once. 0.07% to 0.095% of the sample is in the top ten clones.

The sequencing sample was made of CD4+ T cells from PBMCs. This clonotype was obtained from a human donor with multiple sclerosis.

The DNA sequence reads TGTGCCAGCAACTCCCGGGACACCTCCACAGATACGCAGTATTTT. Its amino acids are CASNSRDTSTDTQYF. The chain joins TRBV13 to TRBJ2-3; a tentative D call is TRBD1 (6 bases match). The germline V gene (reference sequence) specifies PRHDT as CDR1 and FYEKMQ as CDR2. Counted from cysteine to phenylalanine, this CDR3 has 15 amino acids. Just CDR3 DNA is preserved here, 45 bases in frame from base 1. The V end loses 7 bases and the J end loses 2 bases, and a stretch of 16 bases separates them.